The sequence of this T cell receptor beta chain was determined in a study of CD8+CD57+ T cells in acquired aplastic anemia. As for the study in general: Sorted cells (CD4+ and CD8+) yielded DNA amounts that averaged around 3.5 ug. General observations from the study: For CD8+ Simpson's diversity, patients and controls showed no significant difference. The same twenty-nine CD8+ CDR3 sequences occurred in patients and in controls.

This clonotype was found many times. Its matching antigen is unknown. Profiling that covered TCR beta VDJ and CDR3 relied on genomic DNA as its template. TCRdb itself ran the reads through MiXCR, one entry per CDR3 protein. The data hold more than 200,000 distinct CDR3 sequences, with less than 60% observed a single time. This CDR3 has 15 residues. Looked up from germline, CDR1 is MNHNS and CDR2 is SASEGT. Trimming at V came to 2 bases and at J to 11 bases, leaving 9 bases not matched to a gene. Previously, flow cytometry had revealed CD8+CD57+ cell expansion in the patients chosen for sequencing. Patients had not yet gotten any therapy when their blood was taken for sampling.

The chain joins TRBV6-1 to TRBJ1-6; 7 bases fit TRBD1. This clonotype was obtained from a human donor with aplastic anemia. Sequencing was carried out using sorted CD4+, CD8+, or CD8+CD57+ T cells (not recorded which) from PBMCs. CDR3 amino acids: CASSETGTADTPLHF. The CDR3 DNA is TGTGCCAGCAGTGAAACGGGGACAGCCGACACACCCCTCCACTTT.